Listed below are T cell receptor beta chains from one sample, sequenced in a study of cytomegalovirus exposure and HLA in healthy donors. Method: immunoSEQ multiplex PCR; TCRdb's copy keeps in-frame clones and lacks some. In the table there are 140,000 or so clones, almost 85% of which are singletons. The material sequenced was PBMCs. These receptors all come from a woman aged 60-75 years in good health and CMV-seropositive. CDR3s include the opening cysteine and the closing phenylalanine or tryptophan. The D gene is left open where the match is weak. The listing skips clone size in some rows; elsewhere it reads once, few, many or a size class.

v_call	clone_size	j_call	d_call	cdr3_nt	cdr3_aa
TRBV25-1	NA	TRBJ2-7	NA	TGTGCCAGCAGTGAATCGAACAGGGTGTACGAGCAGTACTTC	CASSESNRVYEQYF
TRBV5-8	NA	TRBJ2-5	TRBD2	TGTGCCAGCAGCCCTTCATGGGGGGGAGAGACCCAGTACTTC	CASSPSWGGETQYF
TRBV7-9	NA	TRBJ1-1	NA	TGTGCCAGCAGCTTATTTGTCGGGGACACTGAAGCTTTCTTT	CASSLFVGDTEAFF
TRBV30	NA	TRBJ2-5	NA	TGTGCCTGGAGTGTACTTGTTAGCGAGACCCAGTACTTC	CAWSVLVSETQYF
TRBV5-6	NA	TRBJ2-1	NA	TGTGCCAGCAGCTCCCCGGCTCAGGGAACTGCGTCCGGTGAGCAGTTCTTC	CASSSPAQGTASGEQFF
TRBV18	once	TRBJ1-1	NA	TGTGCCAGCTCCCTCCCCGGGGGGGTTAACACTGAAGCTTTCTTT	CASSLPGGVNTEAFF
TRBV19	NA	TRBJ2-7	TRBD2	TGTGCCAGTAGTATATCTAGCGGGATCTCCTACGAGCAGTACTTC	CASSISSGISYEQYF
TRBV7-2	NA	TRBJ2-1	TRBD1	TGTGCCAGCAGCTACGGACAGGGCGGTGAGCAGTTCTTC	CASSYGQGGEQFF
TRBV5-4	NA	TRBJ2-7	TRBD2	TGTGCCAGCAGCTTGGCCCCGGGGGGTTTGAGAGAGCAGTACTTC	CASSLAPGGLREQYF
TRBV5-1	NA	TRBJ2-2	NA	TGCGCCAGCAGCTTTGGGGCGGCGAACACCGGGGAGCTGTTTTTT	CASSFGAANTGELFF